The 26 T cell receptor beta chains below were found in one sample sequenced in a study of beta chain features in type 1 diabetes. All of the isolated RNA was reverse transcribed, so expressed TCRB transcripts were sequenced. Method: immunoSEQ multiplex PCR; TCRdb's copy keeps in-frame clones and lacks some. Altogether around 240,000 clones are present, over 8.5% being singletons, with the ten largest covering about 0.03%. Source material: naive CD4+ T cells from blood. Receptor source: a woman aged 18-29 years in good health.

The chain has TRBV5-1 and TRBJ2-2, with D possibly TRBD1 on 6 matching bases. The CDR3 runs 15 residues. Germline V gene sequence: CDR1 SGHRS, CDR2 YFSETQ. V was trimmed by 1 base and J by 4 bases, leaving 11 bases between them. CDR3: CASSLTGKSTGELFF. The CDR3 coding sequence is TGCGCCAGCAGCTTGACAGGGAAAAGCACCGGGGAGCTGTTTTTT.

The sample holds a few counts of this clone. The chain has TRBV7-9 and TRBJ2-7; D perhaps matches TRBD2 (5 bases). The CDR3 spans 15 residues. Trimming took 5 bases from V and 2 from J, leaving 16 bases between them. Germline V CDR1 and CDR2: SEHNR, FQNEAQ (reference sequence). CDR3 sequence reads: CASSPARDGTYEQYF. CDR3 coding DNA: TGTGCCAGCAGCCCCGCTAGAGACGGGACCTACGAGCAGTACTTC.

The chain employs TRBV5-1 and TRBJ2-7; maybe TRBD2 (6 bases). V dropped 4 bases and J dropped 5 bases, with 13 bases sitting between them. Germline V CDR1 and CDR2: SGHRS, YFSETQ. The CDR3 totals 13 residues. The CDR3 DNA is TGCGCCAGCAGCGCGGGGACGGTCAACGAGCAGTACTTC. Residues: CASSAGTVNEQYF.

This clone has a handful of counts. This rearrangement joins TRBV9 to TRBJ2-3, with 9 bases matching TRBD2. The ends lost 4 bases at V and 2 bases at J; junction bases unmatched: 14. Germline V gene sequence: CDR1 SGDLS, CDR2 YYNGEE. The CDR3 runs 18 residues. CDR3 protein: CASSSNPSGATNTDTQYF. The CDR3 nucleotides are TGTGCCAGCAGCTCCAACCCTAGCGGGGCTACGAACACAGATACGCAGTATTTT.

The rearrangement links TRBV30 to TRBJ2-7; possibly TRBD2 for D (6 bases). There are 13 residues in the CDR3. Germline V CDR1 and CDR2: GTSNPN, SVGIG (reference sequence). The germline V and J ends were trimmed by 4 bases and 5 bases, with 15 bases remaining between them. CDR3 DNA: TGTGCCTGGACAAGGGGACTCCCCAACGAGCAGTACTTC. It codes for CAWTRGLPNEQYF.

The chain carries TRBV12-5 and TRBJ2-1; 11 bases are shared with TRBD2. The CDR3 is 19 amino acids. Germline loops: CDR1 LGHNT, CDR2 FRNRAP. V trimming: 6 bases; J trimming: 5 bases; junction bases outside the gene matches: 18. This chain's CDR3 is CASGPGLAGGALGDNEQFF. As DNA, the CDR3 is TGTGCTAGTGGCCCCGGTCTAGCGGGAGGTGCCCTTGGGGACAATGAGCAGTTCTTC.

The chain combines TRBV12-5 with TRBJ2-6, with 8 bases fitting TRBD1. After removal of 0 bases from V and 0 bases from J, the junction contained 16 bases not matched to a gene. Germline V gene data show CDR1 as LGHNT and CDR2 as FRNRAP. This CDR3 contains 22 residues. The CDR3 nucleotides are TGTGCTAGTGGTTTGGTACGGAGGGGGACCGGGACAGGATCCTCTGGGGCCAACGTCCTGACTTTC. This gives the protein CASGLVRRGTGTGSSGANVLTF.

This clone was seen a handful of times. The J gene is TRBJ2-1, the V gene TRBV2, with D possibly matching TRBD2 (5 bases). Trimming shortened V by 1 base and J by 8 bases, and 15 bases separated the two germline ends. Germline V gene lookup returns CDR1 SNHLY and CDR2 FYNNEI. CDR3 length equals 15 residues. CDR3 DNA: TGTGCCAGCAGTGAAGAAATCCTAGCCAGCTATGAGCAGTTCTTC. Translation: CASSEEILASYEQFF.

This clone was counted between two and nine times. The chain couples TRBV5-1 to TRBJ2-7; D not certain. The V end was cut by 1 base, the J end by 6 bases, with 5 bases between. Germline V gives CDR1 SGHRS, CDR2 YFSETQ. This CDR3 spans 11 amino acids. The chain's CDR3 is CASSLTGEQYF. The CDR3 DNA follows: TGCGCCAGCAGCTTGACCGGCGAGCAGTACTTC.

The V call is TRBV7-8, the J call TRBJ2-2, with 7 bases identical to TRBD2. The CDR3 runs 16 residues. V shed 2 bases, J shed 3 bases, and the junction held 6 bases outside the gene matches. Germline CDR1 SGHVS, CDR2 FQNEAQ. This CDR3 is CASSLTGGRYTGELFF. The DNA for the CDR3 is TGTGCCAGCAGCTTAACCGGCGGGAGATACACCGGGGAGCTGTTTTTT. Variable domain in full (rest from reference TRBV7-8 and TRBJ2-2): GAGVSQSPRYKVAKRGQDVALRCDPISGHVSLFWYQQALGQGPEFLTYFQNEAQLDKSGLPSDRFFAERPEGSVSTLKIQRTQQEDSAVYLCASSLTGGRYTGELFFGEGSRLTVL.

V gene TRBV10-3 combines with J gene TRBJ2-2, with a tentative D call TRBD1 (6 bases). Germline lookup yields CDR1 ENHRY and CDR2 SYGVKD. V was pared by 2 bases and J by 6 bases, with 13 bases between. This CDR3 has 15 amino acids. The CDR3 here is CAISEHREGPGELFF. In DNA, the CDR3 is TGTGCCATCAGTGAGCACAGGGAAGGTCCCGGGGAGCTGTTTTTT.

This clone turned up a few times. The V gene is TRBV9, the J gene TRBJ1-4; no definite D call. Germline-derived CDR1 and CDR2 are SGDLS and YYNGEE. V shed 0 bases and J shed 8 bases, with 14 bases lying between them. The length of the CDR3 is 15 residues. This chain's CDR3 is CASSVGGRIEEKLFF. In DNA form, the CDR3 reads TGTGCCAGCAGCGTAGGAGGGAGGATAGAAGAAAAACTGTTTTTT.

This clone has just a few counts. The chain joins TRBV19 to TRBJ2-1; 7 positions match TRBD1. The CDR3 is 15 amino acids. Germline trimming cut 6 bases from V and 3 bases from J; bases unmatched to any gene: 8. Germline CDR1 LNHDA, CDR2 SQIVND (reference sequence). For the CDR3, the DNA is TGTGCCAGTAGCACTACAGGGGTTTTCTACAATGAGCAGTTCTTC. This sequence encodes CASSTTGVFYNEQFF.

The V gene is TRBV27, the J gene TRBJ1-2, with D perhaps matching TRBD1 (5 bases). The germline CDR1 and CDR2 sequences are MNHEY and SMNVEV (reference sequence). The V gene lost 0 bases and the J gene lost 7 bases, with 18 bases spanning the gap. The CDR3 is 16 residues long. Here the CDR3 reads CASSLSKPFGGSGYTF. For the CDR3, the DNA is TGTGCCAGCAGTTTATCGAAACCTTTCGGGGGTAGTGGCTACACCTTC.

This clone was recorded a few times. This chain uses TRBV7-9 with TRBJ1-6; TRBD1 matches at 9 bases. Germline trimming cut 4 bases from V and 7 bases from J; bases unmatched to any gene: 5. Per the germline V gene, CDR1 is SEHNR and CDR2 is FQNEAQ (reference sequence). This CDR3 spans 15 amino acids. For the CDR3, the DNA is TGTGCCAGCAGCTCGTTACAGGGGGCGAATTCACCCCTCCACTTT. This codes for CASSSLQGANSPLHF.

V usage is TRBV5-6 and J usage is TRBJ1-2; 8 bases are shared with TRBD1. Germline V CDR1 and CDR2: SGHDT, YYEEEE. The length of the CDR3 is 14 residues. Germline trimming cut 3 bases from V and 3 bases from J; bases unmatched to any gene: 4. CDR3 loop: CASSSGQGDYGYTF. CDR3 nucleotide sequence: TGTGCCAGCAGCTCCGGACAGGGAGACTATGGCTACACCTTC. Supplemented by reference TRBV5-6 and TRBJ1-2, the full variable domain reads DAGVTQSPTHLIKTRGQQVTLRCSPKSGHDTVSWYQQALGQGPQFIFQYYEEEERQRGNFPDRFSGHQFPNYSSELNVNALLLGDSALYLCASSSGQGDYGYTFGSGTRLTVV.

V gene TRBV30 combines with J gene TRBJ1-3; D is possibly TRBD1 (5 bases). The CDR3 totals 13 residues. Between the trimmed V and J ends, which lost 1 base and 6 bases, there was a span of 10 bases. Per the germline V gene, CDR1 is GTSNPN and CDR2 is SVGIG (reference sequence). CDR3 in DNA: TGTGCCTGGAGTGAAGACAGCCTAAACACCATATATTTT. It specifies CAWSEDSLNTIYF.

This clone was detected many times. The chain carries TRBV15 and TRBJ2-1; 7 bases line up with TRBD1. The J segment lost 4 bases and the V segment lost 5 bases, leaving 5 bases of the junction unmatched. This CDR3 is 14 amino acids long. Germline values: CDR1 LNHNV, CDR2 YYDKDF (reference sequence). CDR3 protein: CATSPGQQYNEQFF. The CDR3 DNA is TGTGCCACCAGCCCGGGACAGCAGTACAATGAGCAGTTCTTC.

This clone was counted only a few times. This chain links TRBV5-1 with TRBJ1-1; TRBD1 agrees at 7 bases. Germline V CDR1 and CDR2: SGHRS, YFSETQ. Germline trimming cut 2 bases from V and 1 base from J; bases unmatched to any gene: 5. The CDR3 runs 15 residues. Here the CDR3 reads CASSLQGNRNTEAFF. DNA of the CDR3: TGCGCCAGCAGCTTACAGGGGAATCGGAACACTGAAGCTTTCTTT.

The sample holds a few counts of this clone. This chain connects TRBV6-1 to TRBJ2-1, with 9 bases matching TRBD2. This CDR3 region has 15 residues. Germline assignment: CDR1 MNHNS and CDR2 SASEGT. J gave up 8 bases and V 6 bases, and 11 bases lay outside the gene matches. CDR3 loop: CASRRTSANGHEQFF. The CDR3 DNA sequence: TGTGCCAGCAGGAGGACTAGCGCCAACGGGCATGAGCAGTTCTTC.

In its sample, this clone was seen a few times. The gene calls are TRBV15 and TRBJ1-2; 7 nucleotides agree with TRBD1. The germline V gene has CDR1 LNHNV and CDR2 YYDKDF (reference sequence). V dropped 0 bases and J dropped 0; count of bases not matched to a gene: 1. The CDR3 runs 15 residues. CDR3 sequence (DNA): TGTGCCACCAGCAGAGAGCAGGGGGCTAACTATGGCTACACCTTC. Its protein is CATSREQGANYGYTF.

This clone was seen a few times. The chain is built from TRBV29-1 and TRBJ2-3; D may be TRBD2 (7 bases). V gave up 7 bases and J gave up 8 bases, with 22 bases separating them. The CDR3 consists of 14 residues. The germline gives CDR1 SQVTM, CDR2 ANQGSEA. The CDR3 sequence is CSAQNRRGGGTQYF. As DNA, the CDR3 is TGCAGCGCCCAAAACCGGAGGGGGGGCGGTACGCAGTATTTT.

CDR3 in DNA: TGTGCCTGGACTCCTAGGACAGGGGGCTCCGGAAACACCATATATTTT. As protein: CAWTPRTGGSGNTIYF. V and J are TRBV30 and TRBJ1-3, with TRBD1 identical over 11 bases. The V gene's germline CDR1 is GTSNPN and CDR2 SVGIG (reference sequence). The CDR3 is 16 residues long. The J segment lost 4 bases and the V segment lost 4 bases, leaving 9 bases of the junction unmatched.

This clone has just a few counts. This chain links TRBV7-2 with TRBJ2-7; 9 nucleotides line up with TRBD2. Germline CDR1 reads SGHTA; CDR2 reads FQGNSA. The V gene end was trimmed by 5 bases and the J gene end by 4 bases; junction bases not matched to a gene: 6. The CDR3 contains 14 residues. The DNA for the CDR3 is TGTGCCAGCAGCCCCCGCGCGGGGGGGTACGAGCAGTACTTC. Protein product: CASSPRAGGYEQYF.

The chain links TRBV25-1 to TRBJ1-6; D is undetermined. This CDR3 comprises 13 residues. V was pared by 3 bases and J by 10 bases, with 10 bases between. Per the germline V gene, CDR1 is MGHDK and CDR2 is SYGVNS. The CDR3 loop reads CASSDSEGSPLHF. Written as DNA, the CDR3 is TGTGCCAGCAGTGATAGCGAGGGATCACCCCTCCACTTT.

This clone came up a few times. The CDR3, as DNA: TGTGCCAGCAGCGCCCCCGTCCTAGCGGGAGTAGAGACCCAGTACTTC. Amino acids: CASSAPVLAGVETQYF. This chain uses TRBV11-2 with TRBJ2-5; TRBD2 aligns across 10 bases. CDR3 length: 16 amino acids. J gave up 4 bases and V 5 bases, and 10 bases lay outside the gene matches. Per germline, CDR1 SGHAT and CDR2 FQNNGV.